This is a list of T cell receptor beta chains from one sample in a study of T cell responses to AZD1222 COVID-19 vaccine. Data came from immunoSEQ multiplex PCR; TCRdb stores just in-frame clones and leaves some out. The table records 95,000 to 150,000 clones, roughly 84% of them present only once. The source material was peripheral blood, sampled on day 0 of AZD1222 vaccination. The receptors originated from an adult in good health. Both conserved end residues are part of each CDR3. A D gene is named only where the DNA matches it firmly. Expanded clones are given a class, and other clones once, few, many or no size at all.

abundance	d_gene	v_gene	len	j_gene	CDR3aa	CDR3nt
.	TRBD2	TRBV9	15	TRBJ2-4	CASSVALAGENIQYF	TGTGCCAGCAGCGTAGCTTTAGCGGGGGAAAACATTCAGTACTTC
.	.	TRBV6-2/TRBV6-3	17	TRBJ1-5	CASSKTGLPYGNQPQHF	TGTGCCAGCAGTAAAACAGGGTTGCCTTATGGCAATCAGCCCCAGCATTTT
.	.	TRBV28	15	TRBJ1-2	CASSLEWGRPYGYTF	TGTGCCAGCAGTTTAGAATGGGGGCGGCCATATGGCTACACCTTC
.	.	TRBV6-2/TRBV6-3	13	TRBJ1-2	CASSSGLTSGYTF	TGTGCCAGCAGTTCAGGACTAACTAGTGGCTACACCTTC
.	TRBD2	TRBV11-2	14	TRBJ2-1	CASSKSGGADEQFF	TGTGCCAGCAGCAAAAGCGGGGGGGCGGATGAGCAGTTCTTC
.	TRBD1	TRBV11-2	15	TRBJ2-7	CASSPPGQGIYEQYF	TGTGCCAGCAGCCCACCGGGACAGGGTATCTACGAGCAGTACTTC
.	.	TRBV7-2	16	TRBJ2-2	CASSLRGGGNTGELFF	TGTGCCAGCAGCCTCCGAGGGGGGGGAAACACCGGGGAGCTGTTTTTT
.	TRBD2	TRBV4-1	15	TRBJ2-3	CASSQVAGVGDTQYF	TGCGCCAGCAGCCAAGTTGCGGGGGTGGGCGATACGCAGTATTTT
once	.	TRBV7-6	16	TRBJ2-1	CASSLHGTPGFNEQFF	TGTGCCAGCAGCTTACACGGGACACCTGGCTTCAATGAGCAGTTCTTC
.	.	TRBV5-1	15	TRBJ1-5	CASSPVGGGDQPQHF	TGCGCCAGCAGCCCGGTCGGGGGTGGTGATCAGCCCCAGCATTTT
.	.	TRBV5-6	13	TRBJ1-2	CASSLDSSPGYTF	TGTGCCAGCAGCTTGGATTCCTCCCCCGGCTACACCTTC
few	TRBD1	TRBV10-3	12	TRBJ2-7	CAISPDRDEQYF	TGTGCCATCAGTCCGGACAGGGACGAGCAGTACTTC
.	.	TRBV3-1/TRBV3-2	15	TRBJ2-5	CASSHLFKDRETQYF	TGTGCCAGCAGCCATCTGTTCAAAGATCGGGAGACCCAGTACTTC
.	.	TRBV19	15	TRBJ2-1	CASSIAGGAYNEQFF	TGTGCCAGTAGTATAGCGGGCGGGGCGTACAATGAGCAGTTCTTC
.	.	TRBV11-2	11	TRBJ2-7	CASSLNYEQYF	TGTGCCAGCAGCTTAAACTACGAGCAGTACTTC
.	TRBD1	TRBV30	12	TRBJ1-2	CAWSTGVYGYTF	TGTGCCTGGAGCACAGGGGTCTATGGCTACACCTTC
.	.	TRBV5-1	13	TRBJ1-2	CASSSQVTYGYTF	TGCGCCAGTTCATCCCAGGTAACCTATGGCTACACCTTC
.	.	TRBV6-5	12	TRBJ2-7	CASGREGYEQYF	TGTGCCAGCGGTAGGGAAGGTTACGAGCAGTACTTC
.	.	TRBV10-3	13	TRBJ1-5	CAGGAVSNQPQHF	TGTGCCGGGGGGGCTGTTAGCAATCAGCCCCAGCATTTT
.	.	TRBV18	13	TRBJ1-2	CASSPPSVYGYTF	TGTGCCAGCTCACCTCCCTCGGTCTATGGCTACACCTTC
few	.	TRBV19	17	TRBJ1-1	CASSDPAATGMNTEAFF	TGTGCCAGTAGCGACCCGGCGGCAACTGGCATGAACACTGAAGCTTTCTTT
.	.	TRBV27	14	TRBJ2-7	CASSLLGTHSEQYF	TGTGCCAGCAGTTTATTGGGAACCCACTCGGAGCAGTACTTC
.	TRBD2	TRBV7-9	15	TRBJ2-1	CASRDLAGGPHEQFF	TGTGCCAGCAGAGATCTAGCGGGGGGGCCCCATGAGCAGTTCTTC
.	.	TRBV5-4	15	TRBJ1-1	CASSLVTSSRTEAFF	TGTGCCAGCAGCTTGGTGACGTCTAGCCGCACTGAAGCTTTCTTT
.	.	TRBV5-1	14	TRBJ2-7	CASSLEVFSYEQYF	TGCGCCAGCAGCTTGGAAGTTTTCTCCTACGAGCAGTACTTC
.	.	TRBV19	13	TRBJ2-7	CASSIAGGSEQYF	TGTGCCAGTAGTATTGCGGGTGGGAGCGAGCAGTACTTC
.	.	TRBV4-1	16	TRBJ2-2	CASSQDHRSSPGELFF	TGCGCCAGCAGCCAAGACCACAGGTCGTCCCCCGGGGAGCTGTTTTTT
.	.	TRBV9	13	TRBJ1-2	CASSVGGLQGYTF	TGTGCCAGCAGCGTAGGTGGGCTTCAAGGCTACACCTTC
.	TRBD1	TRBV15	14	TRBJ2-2	CATGRDRGTGELFF	TGTGCCACGGGCCGGGACAGGGGCACCGGGGAGCTGTTTTTT
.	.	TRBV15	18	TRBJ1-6	CATSRDLSGQGSHSPLHF	TGTGCCACCAGCAGAGATCTAAGCGGGCAGGGTTCTCATTCACCCCTCCACTTT
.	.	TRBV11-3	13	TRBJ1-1	CASSLTVNTEAFF	TGTGCCAGCAGCTTGACAGTTAACACTGAAGCTTTCTTT
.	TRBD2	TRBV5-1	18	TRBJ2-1	CASSLATLAASSYNEQFF	TGCGCCAGCAGCTTGGCCACACTAGCGGCTAGCTCCTACAATGAGCAGTTCTTC
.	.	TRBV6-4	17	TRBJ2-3	CASSDSIIMTSTDTQYF	TGTGCCAGCAGTGACTCGATTATTATGACTAGCACAGATACGCAGTATTTT
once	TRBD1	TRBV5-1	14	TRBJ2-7	CASSATGGSYEQYF	TGCGCCAGCAGCGCCACAGGGGGAAGCTACGAGCAGTACTTC
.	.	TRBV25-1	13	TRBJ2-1	CASSGVPGDEQFF	TGTGCCAGCAGTGGGGTCCCTGGCGATGAGCAGTTCTTC
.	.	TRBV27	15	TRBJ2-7	CASRSLLGGSYEQYF	TGTGCCAGCAGGAGTTTGCTGGGCGGGTCCTACGAGCAGTACTTC
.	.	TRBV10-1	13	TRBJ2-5	CASSESWRETQYF	TGCGCCAGCAGTGAGTCGTGGCGGGAGACCCAGTACTTC
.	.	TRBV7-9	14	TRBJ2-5	CASSLYRGQETQYF	TGTGCCAGCAGCTTATATCGGGGGCAGGAGACCCAGTACTTC
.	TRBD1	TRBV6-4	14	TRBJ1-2	CASSEMGQGGGYTF	TGTGCCAGCAGTGAAATGGGACAGGGAGGAGGCTACACCTTC
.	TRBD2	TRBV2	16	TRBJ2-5	CASSPKRDFGVETQYF	TGTGCCAGCAGTCCAAAGCGGGACTTTGGGGTAGAGACCCAGTACTTC
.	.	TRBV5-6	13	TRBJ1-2	CASSFLQGDGYTF	TGTGCCAGCAGCTTTCTCCAGGGCGATGGCTACACCTTC
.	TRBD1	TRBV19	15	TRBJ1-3	CASSILRGVGNTIYF	TGTGCCAGTAGTATCCTCAGGGGGGTTGGAAACACCATATATTTT
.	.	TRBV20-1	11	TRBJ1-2	CSAPSGDGYTF	TGCAGTGCTCCTTCAGGGGACGGCTACACCTTC
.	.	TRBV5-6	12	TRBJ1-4	CASNGGREKLFF	TGTGCCAGCAACGGCGGAAGGGAAAAACTGTTTTTT